What follows are 30 T cell receptor beta chains derived from one specimen sequenced in a study of regulatory T cells in long-lasting Graves disease. CDR3-region Arm-PCR and iRepertoire HTBI primers produced the TCR beta libraries. TCRdb reprocessed the multiplex PCR reads via MiXCR and lists one record per CDR3 protein. The sample includes under 700,000 distinct CDR3 sequences, roughly 15% of them seen just once. Time point of the sample: newly diagnosed GD, antithyroid drugs for less than 3 months. Following extraction of RNA from PBMCs, that RNA was used to make the TCR library. These data also formed part of another study, on T cells in Graves' hyperthyroidism and ophthalmopathy.

This specimen was peripheral blood mononuclear cells (PBMCs), taken at new diagnosis, from a patient treated with antithyroid drugs. These receptor sequences come from a woman aged 40-60 years with Graves disease.

This clonotype was seen ten or more times. This chain uses TRBV6-5 with TRBJ2-7; 10 bases are a match to TRBD1. Germline V gene lookup returns CDR1 MNHEY and CDR2 SVGAGI. This CDR3 contains 15 residues. Trimming cost V 0 bases and J 2 bases; bases outside gene matches: 1. CDR3 region: CASSYSGQGTYEQYF. As DNA, the CDR3 is TGTGCCAGCAGTTACTCGGGACAGGGGACCTACGAGCAGTACTTC.

The V gene is TRBV2, the J gene TRBJ2-7; TRBD1 aligns across 7 bases. The germline V gene encodes CDR1 SNHLY and CDR2 FYNNEI. V was pared by 7 bases and J by 4 bases, with 4 bases of the junction left unmatched. The CDR3 covers 12 residues. The DNA of the CDR3 is TGTGCCAGCATGGGGACAGCTTACGAGCAGTACTTC. Residues: CASMGTAYEQYF.

This clonotype showed up many times. J is TRBJ1-4 and V is TRBV5-1; perhaps TRBD1 as D (5 bases). The CDR3 is made up of 16 amino acids. Trimming left V 2 bases short and J 2 bases short, with 13 bases between. CDR1 is SGHRS and CDR2 is YFSETQ in the germline V gene. CDR3 amino acids: CASSLLHQGTNEKLFF. CDR3 coding DNA: TGCGCCAGCAGCTTACTACACCAGGGCACTAATGAAAAACTGTTTTTT.

In its sample, this clonotype was seen many times. The chain employs TRBV28 and TRBJ1-2; the match to TRBD1 covers 10 bases. Germline V gene data show CDR1 as MDHEN and CDR2 as SYDVKM. The V and J ends lost 9 bases and 8 bases, in that order; junction bases with no gene match: 12. The CDR3 is made up of 14 amino acids. In DNA form, the CDR3 reads TGTGCCAGTGGTCCCGGGACAGGGGTTAGCGGCTACACCTTC. Encoded protein: CASGPGTGVSGYTF.

Many counts were recorded for this clonotype. The chain couples TRBV6-1 to TRBJ1-1; 8 bases agree with TRBD1. This CDR3 comprises 13 residues. J gave up 5 bases and V 6 bases, and 5 bases lay outside the gene matches. CDR1 is MNHNS and CDR2 is SASEGT in the germline V gene. In DNA form, the CDR3 reads TGTGCCAGCAGAAAAACAGGGGGTACTGAAGCTTTCTTT. It yields the protein CASRKTGGTEAFF.

This clonotype was recorded at least ten times. This rearrangement joins TRBV20-1 to TRBJ1-1; D is unresolved. Trimming removed 0 bases from V and 10 bases from J, with 15 bases in between. The CDR3 runs to 13 residues. The germline V gene has CDR1 DFQATT and CDR2 SNEGSKA (reference sequence). The CDR3 DNA reads as TGCAGTGCTAGAGATAGACCGGGGTTGAGAGCTTTCTTT. Translating it yields CSARDRPGLRAFF.

This clonotype has only a few counts. The chain couples TRBV20-1 to TRBJ1-5; unclear D gene. Trimming took 6 bases from V and 0 from J, leaving 21 bases between them. Per the germline V gene, CDR1 is DFQATT and CDR2 is SNEGSKA (reference sequence). The CDR3 totals 17 residues. The CDR3 spells CSASRSFSHYSNQPQHF. In DNA form, the CDR3 reads TGCAGTGCGTCGAGGTCCTTTTCACATTATAGCAATCAGCCCCAGCATTTT.

J is TRBJ2-3 and V is TRBV5-1, with D tentatively TRBD1 or TRBD2 (6 bases each). V shed 4 bases and J shed 1 base, with 13 bases lying between them. The germline CDR1 and CDR2 sequences are SGHRS and YFSETQ. The CDR3 is 15 amino acids. The CDR3 DNA follows: TGCGCCAGCAGCCGACCGGGGGCGGGCACAGATACGCAGTATTTT. It codes for CASSRPGAGTDTQYF.

This chain joins TRBV20-1 and TRBJ1-1, with 7 nucleotides matching TRBD1. V lost 3 bases to trimming and J lost 5 bases; unmatched junction nucleotides: 9. The germline V gene has CDR1 DFQATT and CDR2 SNEGSKA (reference sequence). The CDR3 loop spans 14 amino acids. CDR3 in amino acids: CSASQGGERTEAFF. Written as DNA, the CDR3 is TGCAGTGCTAGTCAGGGGGGAGAAAGGACTGAAGCTTTCTTT.

Many counts were recorded for this clonotype. This chain connects TRBV7-2 to TRBJ1-4, with D possibly being TRBD1 (6 bases). The CDR3 extends over 15 amino acids. From germline, CDR1 is SGHTA and CDR2 FQGNSA. Trimming pared 6 bases from V and 5 bases from J, leaving 16 bases between. CDR3 sequence (DNA): TGTGCCAGCAGTTTCGCGGACAGCTTGAATGAAAAACTGTTTTTT. It specifies CASSFADSLNEKLFF.

The rearrangement links TRBV5-1 to TRBJ2-2; D perhaps matches TRBD2 (6 bases). CDR3 size: 16 residues. Germline CDR1 is SGHRS and CDR2 is YFSETQ. V lost 0 bases to trimming and J lost 1 base, with 10 bases between them. CDR3 bases: TGCGCCAGCAGCTTGGAAGCGGGTGGGAACACCGGGGAGCTGTTTTTT. This gives the protein CASSLEAGGNTGELFF.

This clonotype has more than one count but fewer than ten. V is TRBV24-1 and J is TRBJ2-1; 10 nucleotides align to TRBD1. The CDR3 spans 16 residues. Germline CDR1 is KGHDR and CDR2 is SFDVKD. V shed 3 bases, J shed 7 bases, and the junction held 8 bases outside the gene matches. Here the CDR3 DNA reads TGTGCCACCAGTGATGGCGACCGGGACAGGGGAAATGAGCAGTTCTTC. It encodes CATSDGDRDRGNEQFF.

This clonotype has a count of ten or more. The chain couples TRBV3-1 to TRBJ2-7; D might be TRBD1 (5 bases). The length of the CDR3 is 14 residues. CDR1 and CDR2 (germline): LGHDT, YNNKEL (reference sequence). With 3 bases removed from V and 2 bases from J, the gap between germline ends came to 11 bases. Here the CDR3 reads CASSQATATYEQYF. CDR3 DNA: TGTGCCAGCAGCCAGGCGACAGCCACCTACGAGCAGTACTTC.

This clonotype was counted at least ten times. The chain has TRBV7-9 and TRBJ2-3; D perhaps matches TRBD1 (6 bases). Trimming took 4 bases from V and 3 from J, leaving 17 bases between them. Germline-derived CDR1 and CDR2 are SEHNR and FQNEAQ (reference sequence). The CDR3 runs 16 residues. DNA of the CDR3: TGTGCCAGCAGCTCCCCCCAGCCCAGGGGAACAGATACGCAGTATTTT. It is translated as CASSSPQPRGTDTQYF. The whole variable domain, filled in from reference TRBV7-9 and TRBJ2-3, reads DTGVSQNPRHKITKRGQNVTFRCDPISEHNRLYWYRQTLGQGPEFLTYFQNEAQLEKSRLLSDRFSAERPKGSFSTLEIQRTEQGDSAMYLCASSSPQPRGTDTQYFGPGTRLTVL.

There are a few counts of this clonotype. The chain couples TRBV9 to TRBJ1-6, with a possible D match to TRBD1 (5 bases). CDR1 SGDLS and CDR2 YYNGEE come from the germline V gene. The CDR3 has 14 residues. V was trimmed by 1 base and J by 8 bases, leaving 10 bases between them. The CDR3 nucleotides are TGTGCCAGCAGCGTATCAAGGGGAGATTCACCCCTCCACTTT. Translating gives CASSVSRGDSPLHF.

This clonotype was observed many times. The genes are TRBV12-3 or TRBV12-4 and TRBJ2-7; 7 bases are a match to TRBD1. This CDR3 is built from 13 residues. After removal of 7 bases from V and 2 bases from J, the junction contained 5 bases not matched to a gene. In DNA form, the CDR3 reads TGTGCCAGCATTAGGACAGGAACCTACGAGCAGTACTTC. It translates to CASIRTGTYEQYF.

V is TRBV12-3 or TRBV12-4 and J is TRBJ1-2; D is possibly TRBD1 (6 bases). Deletions cut 3 bases from V and 3 bases from J, with 29 bases between. This CDR3 has 20 residues. CDR3 in DNA: TGTGCCAGCAGTTTGGCTAGCGGGGGGCCCTACACCGGGGAGCACTATGGCTACACCTTC. Translated, it gives CASSLASGGPYTGEHYGYTF.

This chain uses TRBV15 with TRBJ1-2; D gene unclear. Trimming took off 1 base at V and 8 bases at J, with 17 bases between the two ends. Germline CDR1 LNHNV, CDR2 YYDKDF (reference sequence). The CDR3 is 15 residues long. The CDR3 spells CATSRALRRAAGYTF. The DNA for the CDR3 is TGTGCCACCAGCAGAGCCCTGAGGAGGGCCGCCGGCTACACCTTC.

The chain carries TRBV20-1 and TRBJ2-5; TRBD2 matches 9 bases. CDR1 and CDR2 from the germline V gene are DFQATT and SNEGSKA (reference sequence). V lost 5 bases to trimming and J lost 5 bases; unmatched junction nucleotides: 9. There are 14 residues in the CDR3. The CDR3 here is CSARYAGGKETQYF. The CDR3 DNA follows: TGCAGTGCTCGATACGCGGGGGGGAAGGAGACCCAGTACTTC.

This clonotype was seen many times. The J gene is TRBJ2-1, the V gene TRBV3-1; D is possibly TRBD1 (7 bases). V was clipped by 4 bases and J by 9 bases, with 16 bases between them. Germline V CDR1 and CDR2: LGHDT, YNNKEL (reference sequence). The CDR3 covers 14 residues. CDR3 sequence: CASSLTGVGSEQFF. The CDR3 region has the DNA TGTGCCAGCAGCCTTACAGGGGTCGGGAGTGAGCAGTTCTTC.

This clonotype was observed many times. This chain connects TRBV7-2 to TRBJ2-1; 9 nucleotides agree with TRBD2. V was pared by 3 bases and J by 7 bases, with 7 bases of the junction left unmatched. The CDR3 sequence is 15 residues long. Germline values: CDR1 SGHTA, CDR2 FQGNSA. As DNA, the CDR3 is TGTGCCAGCAGCTTCGGAGGCGGGGGGGCGAATGAGCAGTTCTTC. Translation gives CASSFGGGGANEQFF.

The V and J genes are TRBV18 and TRBJ1-2, with D unresolved. Trimming took 3 bases from V and 5 from J, leaving 19 bases between them. This CDR3 has 16 residues. CDR1 and CDR2 (germline): KGHSH, LQKENI. The CDR3 sequence is CASSPSRVAARYGYTF. The CDR3 DNA follows: TGTGCCAGCTCACCCTCCCGGGTGGCGGCCCGATATGGCTACACCTTC. Using reference TRBV18 and TRBJ1-2 for the parts outside the CDR3, the full variable domain is NAGVMQNPRHLVRRRGQEARLRCSPMKGHSHVYWYRQLPEEGLKFMVYLQKENIIDESGMPKERFSAEFPKEGPSILRIQQVVRGDSAAYFCASSPSRVAARYGYTFGSGTRLTVV.

This clonotype was seen ten or more times. The chain links TRBV30 to TRBJ2-3; D not resolved. The CDR3 is 15 amino acids. V was trimmed by 0 bases and J by 0 bases, leaving 10 bases between them. Per the germline V gene, CDR1 is GTSNPN and CDR2 is SVGIG (reference sequence). CDR3 amino acids: CAWSVIAVSTDTQYF. The DNA for the CDR3 is TGTGCCTGGAGTGTAATAGCCGTGAGCACAGATACGCAGTATTTT.

The V gene is TRBV20-1, the J gene TRBJ2-3; TRBD2 matches at 11 bases. Germline values: CDR1 DFQATT, CDR2 SNEGSKA (reference sequence). V shed 6 bases, J shed 3 bases, and the junction held 14 bases outside the gene matches. The CDR3 sequence is 17 residues long. The CDR3 region is CSAEAVAGGGVTDTQYF. Written as DNA, the CDR3 is TGCAGTGCAGAGGCGGTAGCGGGGGGGGGGGTGACAGATACGCAGTATTTT.

CDR3 in amino acids: CSARGVAGGTDTQYF. For the CDR3, the DNA is TGCAGTGCTAGAGGGGTAGCGGGGGGCACAGATACGCAGTATTTT. The J gene is TRBJ2-3, the V gene TRBV20-1, with 9 bases that match TRBD2. CDR1 is DFQATT and CDR2 is SNEGSKA in the germline V gene (reference sequence). Germline trimming cut 1 base from V and 1 base from J; bases unmatched to any gene: 3. CDR3 size: 15 residues.

There are many counts of this clonotype. This chain joins TRBV15 and TRBJ1-2; no reliable D call. Germline values: CDR1 LNHNV, CDR2 YYDKDF (reference sequence). This CDR3 region has 12 residues. V gave up 6 bases and J gave up 6 bases, with 11 bases separating them. The CDR3 bases are TGTGCCACCAGGGATGAGGTGGATGGCTACACCTTC. As protein: CATRDEVDGYTF.

This clonotype was counted at least ten times. This chain connects TRBV9 to TRBJ2-5; 7 bases fit TRBD1. Germline V CDR1 and CDR2: SGDLS, YYNGEE. The CDR3 runs 15 residues. V dropped 4 bases and J dropped 5; count of bases not matched to a gene: 11. The CDR3 spells CASSSTDRQGETQYF. As DNA, the CDR3 is TGTGCCAGCAGCTCTACGGACCGACAGGGTGAGACCCAGTACTTC.

This clonotype was seen once. It differs at one base from a far larger clone, so likely a read error. The chain is built from TRBV6-1 and TRBJ1-2, with D possibly TRBD1 on 6 matching bases. Germline V gene lookup returns CDR1 MNHNS and CDR2 SASEGT. V lost 8 bases and J 4 bases, leaving 8 bases between the germline ends. This CDR3 is 11 amino acids long. CDR3 loop: CASGRGYGYTF. DNA of the CDR3: TGTGCCAGCGGCAGGGGCTATGGCTACACCTTC.

This clonotype was found many times. The chain couples TRBV5-5 to TRBJ1-5, with D perhaps matching TRBD1 (6 bases). V was pared by 3 bases and J by 5 bases, with 18 bases between. Germline-derived CDR1 and CDR2 are SGHKS and YYEKEE (reference sequence). The CDR3 spans 16 residues. The CDR3 DNA follows: TGTGCCAGCAGCTGGGATCCTCAGGGGCCTTATCAGCCCCAGCATTTT. It encodes CASSWDPQGPYQPQHF.

As regards this clonotype: A much larger clone is a single base away; this may be a read error. The conserved phenylalanine or tryptophan is not found at the CDR3 terminus, so this likely reflects a read error. This chain connects TRBV3-1 to TRBJ1-2; TRBD1 is a possible D gene (5 bases). Germline V gives CDR1 LGHDT, CDR2 YNNKEL (reference sequence). The CDR3 has 13 amino acids. Trimming removed 0 bases from V and 6 bases from J, with 8 bases in between. CDR3 amino acids: CASSQEEGNGYTL. DNA for the CDR3: TGTGCCAGCAGCCAAGAGGAGGGGAATGGCTACACCCTC.